Listed below are T cell receptor beta chains from one sample, sequenced in a study of blood T cell repertoires in COVID-19. Profiling relied on immunoSEQ multiplex PCR, and the TCRdb table lists in-frame clones only, not all of them. The data show fewer than 40,000 clones, approximately 78% seen once. Input material: peripheral blood. The receptors originated from a man aged 60 to 69 with acute or convalescent COVID-19. CDR3s include the opening cysteine and the closing phenylalanine or tryptophan. Fields, in order: clone size, D gene, V gene, J gene, CDR3 protein, CDR3 DNA. D genes are given only for firm matches. Rows may omit the clone size; those that give it use once, few, many or a size class.

few	TRBD1	TRBV7-8	TRBJ2-7	CASSPTGARSSYEQYF	TGTGCCAGCAGCCCTACAGGGGCGCGAAGCTCCTACGAGCAGTACTTC
few	.	TRBV19	TRBJ2-7	CASRTQGTSHYEQYF	TGTGCCAGTAGGACCCAGGGGACATCCCACTACGAGCAGTACTTC
.	TRBD2	TRBV10-3	TRBJ2-3	CAISDWGGVSDTQYF	TGTGCCATCAGTGACTGGGGGGGAGTATCGGATACGCAGTATTTT
once	.	TRBV20-1	TRBJ1-1	CSADKNTEAFF	TGCAGTGCTGACAAGAACACTGAAGCTTTCTTT
.	.	TRBV19	TRBJ1-4	CASSAGSGQFNEKLFF	TGTGCCAGTAGCGCCGGATCCGGACAGTTTAATGAAAAACTGTTTTTT
.	TRBD1	TRBV5-6	TRBJ2-5	CASSPRTGEETQYF	TGTGCCAGCAGTCCTAGGACAGGGGAAGAGACCCAGTACTTC
once	.	TRBV7-2	TRBJ1-1	CASKGAGLNTEAFF	TGTGCCAGCAAAGGGGCAGGACTAAACACTGAAGCTTTCTTT
.	.	TRBV12-3/TRBV12-4	TRBJ1-4	CASSRQLNEKLFF	TGTGCCAGCAGCCGACAGCTTAATGAAAAACTGTTTTTT
many	TRBD1	TRBV9	TRBJ1-1	CASSVQDRPRHEAFF	TGTGCCAGCAGCGTACAGGACAGGCCGCGACATGAAGCTTTCTTT
few	.	TRBV5-1	TRBJ2-1	CASSLLVGGVNEQFF	TGCGCCAGCAGCCTCCTTGTAGGGGGAGTCAATGAGCAGTTCTTC
few	.	TRBV4-3	TRBJ1-1	CASSQDRVNTEAFF	TGCGCCAGCAGCCAAGACAGGGTGAACACTGAAGCTTTCTTT
few	TRBD1	TRBV6-2/TRBV6-3	TRBJ2-1	CASSYRDRVHEQFF	TGTGCCAGCAGTTACAGGGACAGGGTCCATGAGCAGTTCTTC
.	.	TRBV7-9	TRBJ2-1	CASSSDRGLNDIYEQFF	TGTGCCAGCAGCTCCGACCGCGGACTTAATGATATATATGAGCAGTTCTTC
.	.	TRBV5-1	TRBJ2-3	CASSLVGGDSTDTQYF	TGCGCCAGCAGCTTGGTCGGGGGAGATAGCACAGATACGCAGTATTTT
once	.	TRBV4-3	TRBJ2-1	CASSQDPESSYNEQFF	TGCGCCAGCAGCCAAGATCCCGAGAGCTCCTACAATGAGCAGTTCTTC
once	.	TRBV5-4	TRBJ2-5	CASSLAQTQETQYF	TGTGCCAGCAGCTTGGCACAGACGCAAGAGACCCAGTACTTC
.	.	TRBV7-9	TRBJ2-7	CASSNPGGASYEQYF	TGTGCCAGCAGCAACCCGGGCGGGGCCTCCTACGAGCAGTACTTC
.	TRBD2	TRBV11-2	TRBJ2-7	CASSLVTGGSHEQYF	TGTGCCAGCAGCTTAGTCACGGGAGGTTCCCACGAGCAGTACTTC
.	.	TRBV6-2/TRBV6-3	TRBJ1-6	CASSYENENSPLHF	TGTGCCAGCAGTTATGAGAACGAAAATTCACCCCTCCACTTT
.	.	TRBV5-4	TRBJ2-2	CASRGTDTGELFF	TGTGCCAGCAGAGGAACAGACACCGGGGAGCTGTTTTTT
.	TRBD1	TRBV2	TRBJ2-7	CASSRDRGDYEQYF	TGTGCCAGCAGTCGGGACAGGGGGGACTACGAGCAGTACTTC
.	.	TRBV5-1	TRBJ1-1	CASSLDGVTEAFF	TGCGCCAGCAGCTTGGACGGGGTCACTGAAGCTTTCTTT
.	.	TRBV9	TRBJ2-3	CASSVDVGADTQYF	TGTGCCAGCAGCGTAGACGTGGGCGCCGATACGCAGTATTTT
few	.	TRBV19	TRBJ1-5	CASSTTQGLAQPQHF	TGTGCCAGTAGTACGACCCAGGGTCTTGCGCAGCCCCAGCATTTT
.	.	TRBV6-1	TRBJ1-6	CASSEGRSYNSPLHF	TGTGCCAGCAGTGAAGGGCGGAGCTATAATTCACCCCTCCACTTT
.	TRBD2	TRBV5-6	TRBJ2-2	CASSEGLAGVMGGTGELFF	TGTGCCAGCAGCGAGGGACTAGCGGGAGTAATGGGGGGCACCGGGGAGCTGTTTTTT
.	.	TRBV12-2	TRBJ2-5	CASRFLFRGRPRVETQYF	TGTGCAAGTCGCTTTCTTTTTCGCGGGAGGCCCCGGGTAGAGACCCAGTACTTC
.	TRBD1	TRBV29-1	TRBJ2-7	CSVRTGGSYEQYF	TGCAGCGTACGGACAGGGGGCTCCTACGAGCAGTACTTC
.	.	TRBV21-1	TRBJ2-5	CASSKEERWDSHQETQYF	TGTGCCAGCAGCAAAGAAGAAAGGTGGGACAGCCACCAAGAGACCCAGTACTTC
.	TRBD1	TRBV7-2	TRBJ1-5	CASSPGQGRNQPQHF	TGTGCCAGCAGCCCCGGACAGGGCCGTAATCAGCCCCAGCATTTT
.	.	TRBV28	TRBJ1-5	CASSFQSNQPQHF	TGTGCCAGCAGTTTCCAGAGCAATCAGCCCCAGCATTTT
.	TRBD2	TRBV11-3	TRBJ2-1	CASSLAGGRYNEQFF	TGTGCCAGCAGCTTAGCGGGAGGTAGATACAATGAGCAGTTCTTC
once	TRBD1	TRBV10-3	TRBJ2-5	CAISGRTGSGETQYF	TGTGCCATCAGTGGGCGGACAGGGTCGGGAGAGACCCAGTACTTC
.	.	TRBV5-4	TRBJ1-2	CASSLALPGNYGYTF	TGTGCCAGCAGCTTGGCCCTCCCCGGGAACTATGGCTACACCTTC
.	TRBD1	TRBV6-5	TRBJ2-1	CASSYSTQGAGEQFF	TGTGCCAGCAGTTACTCGACTCAGGGGGCAGGTGAGCAGTTCTTC
.	TRBD1	TRBV9	TRBJ1-1	CASSTRQGVDTEAFF	TGTGCCAGCAGCACGCGACAGGGGGTGGACACTGAAGCTTTCTTT
.	.	TRBV2	TRBJ1-2	CASSGSGDGYTF	TGTGCCAGCAGTGGAAGCGGCGACGGCTACACCTTC
.	TRBD1	TRBV28	TRBJ1-2	CASSQGAWTGNYGYTF	TGTGCCAGCAGCCAGGGAGCGTGGACAGGGAACTATGGCTACACCTTC
.	TRBD1	TRBV7-9	TRBJ2-3	CASSLSDRGSTDTQYF	TGTGCCAGCAGCTTATCGGACAGGGGAAGCACAGATACGCAGTATTTT
.	TRBD2	TRBV7-9	TRBJ2-3	CASSLKLAGVSGTDTQYF	TGTGCCAGCAGCTTAAAACTAGCGGGAGTTTCGGGCACAGATACGCAGTATTTT
.	TRBD1	TRBV2	TRBJ2-5	CASRGQGIFWGGQYF	TGTGCCAGCAGGGGACAGGGCATCTTCTGGGGTGGCCAGTACTTC
few	.	TRBV15	TRBJ2-7	CATSRDPRSSYEQYF	TGTGCCACCAGCAGAGACCCCCGTAGCTCCTACGAGCAGTACTTC
.	TRBD2	TRBV27	TRBJ2-1	CASSFKRETYNEQFF	TGTGCCAGCAGTTTTAAGCGGGAGACCTACAATGAGCAGTTCTTC
.	TRBD1	TRBV6-5	TRBJ2-1	CASSYTGQGPNEQFF	TGTGCCAGCAGTTACACGGGACAGGGACCCAATGAGCAGTTCTTC
.	.	TRBV10-3	TRBJ2-7	CAISESLSGYEQYF	TGTGCCATCAGTGAGTCTTTATCGGGCTACGAGCAGTACTTC
.	TRBD1	TRBV27	TRBJ2-6	CASSSGGSGANVLTF	TGTGCCAGCAGCTCAGGGGGCTCTGGGGCCAACGTCCTGACTTTC
.	.	TRBV11-2	TRBJ1-5	CASSLDRGKNSNQPQHF	TGTGCCAGCAGCTTAGATCGGGGGAAAAATAGCAATCAGCCCCAGCATTTT
.	TRBD1	TRBV6-1	TRBJ2-2	CASSELQGAGELFF	TGTGCCAGCAGTGAATTACAGGGGGCCGGGGAGCTGTTTTTT
.	.	TRBV6-1	TRBJ1-2	CASSESAPGSYTF	TGTGCCAGCAGTGAATCGGCTCCAGGCAGCTACACCTTC
.	TRBD1	TRBV10-2	TRBJ2-6	CASRAGGVVGANVLTF	TGCGCCAGCAGGGCAGGGGGCGTAGTGGGGGCCAACGTCCTGACTTTC
.	.	TRBV7-9	TRBJ2-3	CAGTPGVHTDTQYF	TGTGCCGGAACCCCGGGGGTCCACACAGATACGCAGTATTTT
.	TRBD1	TRBV27	TRBJ1-1	CASSKQGALRTEAFF	TGTGCCAGCAGTAAACAGGGGGCGCTACGCACTGAAGCTTTCTTT
.	.	TRBV6-2/TRBV6-3	TRBJ1-5	CASSPQGGSVGPQHF	TGTGCCAGCAGTCCCCAAGGGGGTTCCGTTGGGCCCCAGCATTTT
.	TRBD1	TRBV11-2	TRBJ2-5	CASSLDGDSQETQYF	TGTGCCAGCAGCTTAGATGGGGACAGCCAAGAGACCCAGTACTTC
few	.	TRBV2	TRBJ1-5	CASMGQEDQPQHF	TGTGCCAGCATGGGTCAGGAGGATCAGCCCCAGCATTTT
.	.	TRBV5-6	TRBJ1-5	CASSFYARANQPQHF	TGTGCCAGCAGCTTTTATGCCAGGGCCAATCAGCCCCAGCATTTT
.	.	TRBV4-3	TRBJ2-7	CASSQDYGSYEQYF	TGCGCCAGCAGCCAAGATTACGGTTCCTACGAGCAGTACTTC
.	TRBD2	TRBV2	TRBJ2-5	CASISLAGETQYF	TGTGCCAGCATCTCGCTAGCGGGAGAGACCCAGTACTTC
.	TRBD2	TRBV11-3	TRBJ2-7	CASSGSLAGVLREQYF	TGTGCCAGCAGCGGATCTCTAGCGGGAGTTTTACGTGAGCAGTACTTC